The rows below give T cell receptor beta chains drawn from one sample of a study of a mutant IDH1 vaccine in newly diagnosed glioma. TCRdb keeps only in-frame clones here, not all; method: immunoSEQ multiplex PCR. The profile covers more than 80,000 clones, with roughly 80% appearing a single time and 7% to 9% taken by the ten largest. The sample in question was PBMCs, obtained from a glioma patient treated with radiotherapy, temozolomide or both. The receptors shown here come from a woman in her 50s with glioma. Both conserved end residues are part of each CDR3. Fields, in order: CDR3 DNA, CDR3 protein, clone size, J gene, V gene, D gene. The D gene is left open where the match is weak. The size entry is marked missing in some rows and otherwise reads once, few, many or a size class.

TGTGCCAGTAGTCCCCTCCGACAGATGAAATATGGCTACACCTTC,CASSPLRQMKYGYTF,NA,TRBJ1-2,TRBV19,NA
TGTGCCAGCAGACGAGGGACAGGGCTTTATTCACCCCTCCACTTT,CASRRGTGLYSPLHF,once,TRBJ1-6,TRBV9,TRBD1
TGTGCCAGCAGAGGAGAAAACACCGGGGAGCTGTTTTTT,CASRGENTGELFF,NA,TRBJ2-2,TRBV6-4,NA
TGTGCCAGCAGTGAAGATTGGCGACCGCGAGCCGTTTTT,CASSEDWRPRAVF,NA,TRBJ1-4,TRBV6-1,NA
TGTGCCAGCAGCTTATCCAGCGGGGGGGCCTTTACTGGGGCCAACGTCCTGACTTTC,CASSLSSGGAFTGANVLTF,NA,TRBJ2-6,TRBV7-2,TRBD2
TGTGCCAGCAGCCCCGCAAGGGGGTACACAGATACGCAGTATTTT,CASSPARGYTDTQYF,NA,TRBJ2-3,TRBV7-3,NA
TGTGCCAGCACCCCAGGACGGACTGAAAAACTGTTTTTT,CASTPGRTEKLFF,NA,TRBJ1-4,TRBV6-6,NA
TGTGCCAGCAGCCCGGGAGGGATTAATGAAAAACTGTTTTTT,CASSPGGINEKLFF,NA,TRBJ1-4,TRBV6-5,NA
TGTGCCAGCAGCAGGGCACAGGGGGCAGGAACTGAAGCTTTCTTT,CASSRAQGAGTEAFF,NA,TRBJ1-1,TRBV6-1,TRBD1
TGTGCCAGCAGCCGACCACTAGGTGGAGAGACCCAGTACTTC,CASSRPLGGETQYF,NA,TRBJ2-5,TRBV28,NA
TGTGCCAGCAGCTACGGACCCCCCGACTATGGCTACACCTTC,CASSYGPPDYGYTF,NA,TRBJ1-2,TRBV5-4,NA
TGTGCCAGCAGCAGACGACAGGGGTCGGATTCACCCCTCCACTTT,CASSRRQGSDSPLHF,NA,TRBJ1-6,TRBV9,TRBD1
TGTGCCAGCAGCTTCGCTGACGGAATCCTCTCTGGGGCCAACGTCCTGACTTTC,CASSFADGILSGANVLTF,NA,TRBJ2-6,TRBV11-3,NA
TGTGCCAGCACCCTGAACACTGAAGCTTTCTTT,CASTLNTEAFF,few,TRBJ1-1,TRBV25-1,NA
TGTGCCAGCTCCTCGATGGGGCGGGAAGACACTGAAGCTTTCTTT,CASSSMGREDTEAFF,NA,TRBJ1-1,TRBV6-5,NA
TGTGCCAGCAGCCTAATCCCTGGAGACACCATATATTTT,CASSLIPGDTIYF,NA,TRBJ1-3,TRBV7-2,NA
TGTGCCAGCAGCTTGACTCCCGGGACTCGTGGCTACACCTTC,CASSLTPGTRGYTF,NA,TRBJ1-2,TRBV5-4,NA
TGCGCCAGCAGCCAAGATTTTAGCTCAGATACGCAGTATTTT,CASSQDFSSDTQYF,NA,TRBJ2-3,TRBV4-1,NA
TGTGCCAGTAGTGCCCTGGGACAGGTTAACGGGGAGCTGTTTTTT,CASSALGQVNGELFF,few,TRBJ2-2,TRBV19,TRBD1
TGTGCCAGCAGCGTAGAAGGTAGTTGGTTCCCAGAGACCCAGTACTTC,CASSVEGSWFPETQYF,NA,TRBJ2-5,TRBV9,NA
TGTGCCAGCAGCTCACTGACAGGCGGCTACACCTTC,CASSSLTGGYTF,NA,TRBJ1-2,TRBV2,NA
TGCGCCAGCAGCTCGGGGGGGACTGAAGCTTTCTTT,CASSSGGTEAFF,NA,TRBJ1-1,TRBV5-1,NA
TGTGCCAGCAGTAAGGGACAGGGGATCACTGAAGCTTTCTTT,CASSKGQGITEAFF,NA,TRBJ1-1,TRBV27,TRBD1
TGTGCCAGCTCGGGGAGCGGGGCCAACGTCCTGACTTTC,CASSGSGANVLTF,NA,TRBJ2-6,TRBV7-9,NA
TGTGCCAGCACCTCAAGGACCTACGAGCAGTACTTC,CASTSRTYEQYF,NA,TRBJ2-7,TRBV25-1,NA
TGTGCCAGCAGCGTAGCCCGGACAGGAGTAAACTATGGCTACACCTTC,CASSVARTGVNYGYTF,NA,TRBJ1-2,TRBV9,TRBD1
TGTGCCAGTAGTATAGGCTTGGCTAGCACAGATACGCAGTATTTT,CASSIGLASTDTQYF,NA,TRBJ2-3,TRBV19,NA
TGTGCCAGCAGCGGAGTCGGGGGCGGGGAGCAGTACTTC,CASSGVGGGEQYF,NA,TRBJ2-7,TRBV9,NA
TGTGCCAGCAGAGGGGACAAGAACTATGGCTACACCTTC,CASRGDKNYGYTF,NA,TRBJ1-2,TRBV6-1,NA
TGCGCCAGCAGCCCTGACAGATCCGATGGCTACTTTCGGATGCAGTACTTC,CASSPDRSDGYFRMQYF,NA,TRBJ2-7,TRBV5-1,NA
TGCGCCAGCAGCTTGGCAGCTAGGGGAGGGGATACGCAGTATTTT,CASSLAARGGDTQYF,NA,TRBJ2-3,TRBV5-1,TRBD2
TGTGCCAGCAGCACGTGGACAGGGAGAGATAACAATGAGCAGTTCTTC,CASSTWTGRDNNEQFF,NA,TRBJ2-1,TRBV11-3,TRBD1
TGTGCCAGCAGCCACCGCCGGGACGGAGACTATGGCTACACCTTC,CASSHRRDGDYGYTF,once,TRBJ1-2,TRBV5-8,NA
TGTGCCAGCAGCAATCGAGATACAGGGGTGAATTCACCCCTCCACTTT,CASSNRDTGVNSPLHF,NA,TRBJ1-6,TRBV21-1,NA
TGTGCCAGCAGTTTAACCGGGGGTACCTACGAGCAGTACTTC,CASSLTGGTYEQYF,NA,TRBJ2-7,TRBV28,NA
TGTGCCAGCAGGCGATCGGGAGAGAACACTGAAGCTTTCTTT,CASRRSGENTEAFF,NA,TRBJ1-1,TRBV6-5,NA
TGCGCCAGCAGCTTGGCTGGACAGGGAGTGGCAGATACGCAGTATTTT,CASSLAGQGVADTQYF,NA,TRBJ2-3,TRBV5-1,TRBD1
TGTGCCAGCAGCTTAAAAGGAGACACCGGGGAGCTGTTTTTT,CASSLKGDTGELFF,NA,TRBJ2-2,TRBV7-9,NA
TGTGCCACCAGCAGAGACCTACTAGGAGATACGCAGTATTTT,CATSRDLLGDTQYF,NA,TRBJ2-3,TRBV15,NA
TGTGCCAGCAGTTACACTAGCGGGGGGGCTGAGCAGTTCTTC,CASSYTSGGAEQFF,once,TRBJ2-1,TRBV6-5,TRBD2
TGTGCCAGCACCCCCGGAGTTGGCCACTATGGCTACACCTTC,CASTPGVGHYGYTF,few,TRBJ1-2,TRBV2,NA
TGTGCCAGCTCCGGGGGGGGACCCTACGAGCAGTACTTC,CASSGGGPYEQYF,NA,TRBJ2-7,TRBV18,TRBD2
TGTGCCAGCAGAAGAGGGGACACTGAAGCTTTCTTT,CASRRGDTEAFF,NA,TRBJ1-1,TRBV6-6,NA
TGTGCCAGCAGTTTCCGAGGCAGGGGGCCGGGTCAGCCCCAGCATTTT,CASSFRGRGPGQPQHF,NA,TRBJ1-5,TRBV27,TRBD1
TGTGCCAGCAGCCAAGGGCAGGGGAACGAAAAACTGTTTTTT,CASSQGQGNEKLFF,NA,TRBJ1-4,TRBV4-2,NA